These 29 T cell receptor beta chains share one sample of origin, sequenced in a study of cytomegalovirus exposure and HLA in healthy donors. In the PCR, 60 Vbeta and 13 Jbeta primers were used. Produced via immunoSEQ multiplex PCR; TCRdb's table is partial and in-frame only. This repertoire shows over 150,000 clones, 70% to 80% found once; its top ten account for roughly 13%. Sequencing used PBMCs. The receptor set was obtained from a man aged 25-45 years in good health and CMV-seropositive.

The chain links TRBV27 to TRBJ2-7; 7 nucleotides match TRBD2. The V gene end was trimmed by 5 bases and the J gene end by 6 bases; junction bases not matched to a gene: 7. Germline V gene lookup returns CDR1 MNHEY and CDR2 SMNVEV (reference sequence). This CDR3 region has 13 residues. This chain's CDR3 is CASSRLSGIEQYF. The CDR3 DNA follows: TGTGCCAGCAGTCGCCTCAGCGGGATCGAGCAGTACTTC.

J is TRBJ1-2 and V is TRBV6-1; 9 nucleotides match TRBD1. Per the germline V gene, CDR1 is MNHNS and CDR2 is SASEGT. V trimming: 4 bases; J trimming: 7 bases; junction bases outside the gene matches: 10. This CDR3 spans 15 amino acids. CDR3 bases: TGTGCCAGCAGTGTTACAGGGGGCTTTTTGGGTGGCTACACCTTC. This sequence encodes CASSVTGGFLGGYTF.

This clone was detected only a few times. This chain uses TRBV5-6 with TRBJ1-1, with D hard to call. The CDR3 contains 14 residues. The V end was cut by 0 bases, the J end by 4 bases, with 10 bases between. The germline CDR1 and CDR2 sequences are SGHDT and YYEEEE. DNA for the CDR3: TGTGCCAGCAGCTTGGTCAGCGAGGGCACTGAAGCTTTCTTT. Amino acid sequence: CASSLVSEGTEAFF.

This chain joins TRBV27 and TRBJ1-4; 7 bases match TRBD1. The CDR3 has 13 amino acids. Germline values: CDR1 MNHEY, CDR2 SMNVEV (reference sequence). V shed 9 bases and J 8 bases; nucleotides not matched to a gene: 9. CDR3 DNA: TGTGCCAGTGGGGGGACAGCCCACGAAAAACTGTTTTTT. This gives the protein CASGGTAHEKLFF.

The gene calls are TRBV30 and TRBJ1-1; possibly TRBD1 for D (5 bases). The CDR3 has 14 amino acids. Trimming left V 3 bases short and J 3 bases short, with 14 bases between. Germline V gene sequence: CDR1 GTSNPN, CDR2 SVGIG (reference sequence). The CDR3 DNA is TGTGCCTGGAGAGGGAGGGGTCGGCACACTGAAGCTTTCTTT. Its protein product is CAWRGRGRHTEAFF. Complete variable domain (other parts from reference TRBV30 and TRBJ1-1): SQTIHQWPATLVQPVGSPLSLECTVEGTSNPNLYWYRQAAGRGLQLLFYSVGIGQISSEVPQNLSASRPQDRQFILSSKKLLLSDSGFYLCAWRGRGRHTEAFFGQGTRLTVV.

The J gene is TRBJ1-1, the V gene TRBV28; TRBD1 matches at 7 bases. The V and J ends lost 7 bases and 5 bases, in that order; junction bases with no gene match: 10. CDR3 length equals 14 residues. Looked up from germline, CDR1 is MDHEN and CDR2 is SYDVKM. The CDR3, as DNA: TGTGCCAGCATTCCAAGGACAGGAGGAACTGAAGCTTTCTTT. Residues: CASIPRTGGTEAFF.

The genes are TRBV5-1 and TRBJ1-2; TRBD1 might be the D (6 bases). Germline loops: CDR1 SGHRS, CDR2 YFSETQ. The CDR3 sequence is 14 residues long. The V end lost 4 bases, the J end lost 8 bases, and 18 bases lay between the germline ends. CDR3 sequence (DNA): TGCGCCAGCAGCCCAATACAGGGTACGGGAGGCTACACCTTC. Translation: CASSPIQGTGGYTF.

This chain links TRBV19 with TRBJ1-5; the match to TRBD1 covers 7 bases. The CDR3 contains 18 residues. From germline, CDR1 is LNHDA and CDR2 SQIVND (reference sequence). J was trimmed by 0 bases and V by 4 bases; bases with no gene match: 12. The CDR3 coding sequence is TGTGCCAGTAGTACAGGGGGGCGAGCGAAACATAGCAATCAGCCCCAGCATTTT. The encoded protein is CASSTGGRAKHSNQPQHF.

The DNA for the CDR3 is TGTGCCAGCCCCGGTCCCGGACAGGGAGTAAAGCGGGTACAAGAGACCCAGTACTTC. Its translation is CASPGPGQGVKRVQETQYF. The chain has TRBV11-3 and TRBJ2-5; 8 bases fit TRBD1. J gave up 2 bases and V 8 bases, and 22 bases lay outside the gene matches. The CDR3 has 19 amino acids. Germline values: CDR1 SGHNT, CDR2 YENEEA. The full variable domain, rest sourced from reference TRBV11-3 and TRBJ2-5, is EAGVVQSPRYKIIEKKQPVAFWCNPISGHNTLYWYLQNLGQGPELLIRYENEEAVDDSQLPKDRFSAERLKGVDSTLKIQPAELGDSAVYLCASPGPGQGVKRVQETQYFGPGTRLLVL.

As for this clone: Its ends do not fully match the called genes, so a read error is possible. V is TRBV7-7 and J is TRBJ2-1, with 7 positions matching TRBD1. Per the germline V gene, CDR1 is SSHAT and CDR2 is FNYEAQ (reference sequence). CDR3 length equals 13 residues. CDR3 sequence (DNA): TGTGCTAGCAGCCCGGGACAGAACAATGAGCAGTTCTTC. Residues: CASSPGQNNEQFF.

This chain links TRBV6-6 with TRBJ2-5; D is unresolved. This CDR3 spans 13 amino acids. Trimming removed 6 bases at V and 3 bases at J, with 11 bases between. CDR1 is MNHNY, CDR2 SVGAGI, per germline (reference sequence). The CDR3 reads CASRNRLEETQYF. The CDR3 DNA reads TGTGCCAGCAGAAATCGACTGGAAGAGACCCAGTACTTC.

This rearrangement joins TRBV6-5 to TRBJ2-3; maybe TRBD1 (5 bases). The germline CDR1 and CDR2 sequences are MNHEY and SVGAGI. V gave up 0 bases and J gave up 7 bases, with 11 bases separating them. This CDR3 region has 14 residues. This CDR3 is CASSYSQGLNTQYF. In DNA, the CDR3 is TGTGCCAGCAGTTACTCCCAGGGTCTTAATACGCAGTATTTT.

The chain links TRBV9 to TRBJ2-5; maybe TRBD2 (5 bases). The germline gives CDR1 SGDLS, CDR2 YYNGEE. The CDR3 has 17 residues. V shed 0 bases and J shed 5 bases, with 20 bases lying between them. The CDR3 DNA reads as TGTGCCAGCAGCGTAGGAAATTTGGGAGCTCCTGGGGAGACCCAGTACTTC. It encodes CASSVGNLGAPGETQYF.

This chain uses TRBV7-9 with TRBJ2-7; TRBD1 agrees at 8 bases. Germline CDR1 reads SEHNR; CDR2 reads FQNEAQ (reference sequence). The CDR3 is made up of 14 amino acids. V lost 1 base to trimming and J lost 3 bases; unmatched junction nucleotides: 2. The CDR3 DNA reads TGTGCCAGCAGCTTAGGGACAGGGCTCTACGAGCAGTACTTC. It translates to CASSLGTGLYEQYF.

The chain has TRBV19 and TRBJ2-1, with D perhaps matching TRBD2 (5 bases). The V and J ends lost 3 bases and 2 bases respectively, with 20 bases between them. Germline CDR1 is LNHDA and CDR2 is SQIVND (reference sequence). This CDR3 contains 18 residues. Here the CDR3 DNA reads TGTGCCAGTAGTATCTCGGGATTGATGGAAATCGCCTACAATGAGCAGTTCTTC. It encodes CASSISGLMEIAYNEQFF.

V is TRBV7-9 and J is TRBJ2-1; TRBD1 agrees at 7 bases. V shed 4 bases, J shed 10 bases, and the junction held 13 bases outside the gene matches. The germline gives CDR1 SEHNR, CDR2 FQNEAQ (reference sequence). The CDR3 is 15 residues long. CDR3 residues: CASSSRDSRLWEQFF. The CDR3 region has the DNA TGTGCCAGCAGCTCTAGGGACAGTCGACTTTGGGAGCAGTTCTTC.

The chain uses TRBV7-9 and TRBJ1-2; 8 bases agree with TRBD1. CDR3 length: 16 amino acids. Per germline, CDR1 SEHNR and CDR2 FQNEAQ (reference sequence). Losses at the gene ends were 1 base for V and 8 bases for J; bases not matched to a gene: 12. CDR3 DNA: TGTGCCAGCAGCTTAGGGGCAGGGGGCGCGGTCGACGGCTACACCTTC. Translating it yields CASSLGAGGAVDGYTF.

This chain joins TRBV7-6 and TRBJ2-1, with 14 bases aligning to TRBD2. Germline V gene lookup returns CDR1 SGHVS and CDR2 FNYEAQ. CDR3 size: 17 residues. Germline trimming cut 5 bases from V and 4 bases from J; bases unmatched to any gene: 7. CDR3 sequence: CASSQGLAGGSYNEQFF. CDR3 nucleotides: TGTGCCAGCAGCCAAGGACTAGCGGGAGGCTCGTACAATGAGCAGTTCTTC.

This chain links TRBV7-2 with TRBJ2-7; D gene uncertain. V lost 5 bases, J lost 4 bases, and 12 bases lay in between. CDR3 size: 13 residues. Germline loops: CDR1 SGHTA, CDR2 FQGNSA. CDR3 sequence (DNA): TGTGCCAGCAGCCAAACTAAAGCATACGAGCAGTACTTC. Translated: CASSQTKAYEQYF.

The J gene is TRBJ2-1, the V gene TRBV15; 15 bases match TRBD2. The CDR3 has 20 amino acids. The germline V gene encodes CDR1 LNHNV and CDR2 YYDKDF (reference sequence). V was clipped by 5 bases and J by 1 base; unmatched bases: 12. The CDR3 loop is CATSHPVGGLAGGSYNEQFF. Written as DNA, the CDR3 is TGTGCCACCAGCCACCCCGTTGGGGGACTAGCGGGAGGTTCCTACAATGAGCAGTTCTTC.

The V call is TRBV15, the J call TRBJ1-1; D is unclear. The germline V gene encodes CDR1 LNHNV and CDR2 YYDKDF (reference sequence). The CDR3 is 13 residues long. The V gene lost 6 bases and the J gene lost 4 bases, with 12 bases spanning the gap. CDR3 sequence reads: CATRAKLATEAFF. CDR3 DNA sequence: TGTGCCACCAGGGCCAAGTTGGCCACTGAAGCTTTCTTT.

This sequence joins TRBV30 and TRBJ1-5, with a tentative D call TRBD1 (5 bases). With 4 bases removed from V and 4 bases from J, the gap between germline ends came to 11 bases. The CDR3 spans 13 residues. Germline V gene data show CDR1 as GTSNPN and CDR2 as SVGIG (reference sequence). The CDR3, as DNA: TGTGCCTGGACGCCGGGGGTTAATCAGCCCCAGCATTTT. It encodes CAWTPGVNQPQHF.

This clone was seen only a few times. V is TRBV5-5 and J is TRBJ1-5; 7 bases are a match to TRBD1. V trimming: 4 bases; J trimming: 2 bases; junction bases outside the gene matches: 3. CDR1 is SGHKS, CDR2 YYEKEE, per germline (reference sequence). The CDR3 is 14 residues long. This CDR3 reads CASSRQGGNQPQHF. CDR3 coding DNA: TGTGCCAGCAGCCGACAGGGAGGCAATCAGCCCCAGCATTTT. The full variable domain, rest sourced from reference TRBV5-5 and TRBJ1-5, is DAGVTQSPTHLIKTRGQQVTLRCSPISGHKSVSWYQQVLGQGPQFIFQYYEKEERGRGNFPDRFSARQFPNYSSELNVNALLLGDSALYLCASSRQGGNQPQHFGDGTRLSIL.

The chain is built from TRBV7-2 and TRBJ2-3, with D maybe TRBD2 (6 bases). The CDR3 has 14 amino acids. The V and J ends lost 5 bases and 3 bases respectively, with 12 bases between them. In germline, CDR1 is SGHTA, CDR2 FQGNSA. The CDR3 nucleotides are TGTGCCAGCAGCCCCCGGCGGGAAACAGATACGCAGTATTTT. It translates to CASSPRRETDTQYF.

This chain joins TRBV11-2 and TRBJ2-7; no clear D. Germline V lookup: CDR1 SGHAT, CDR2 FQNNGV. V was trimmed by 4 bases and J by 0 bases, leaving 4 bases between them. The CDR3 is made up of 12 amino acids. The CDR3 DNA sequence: TGTGCCAGCAGCTCCAGCTCCTACGAGCAGTACTTC. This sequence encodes CASSSSSYEQYF. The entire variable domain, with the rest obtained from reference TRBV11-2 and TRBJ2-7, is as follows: EAGVAQSPRYKIIEKRQSVAFWCNPISGHATLYWYQQILGQGPKLLIQFQNNGVVDDSQLPKDRFSAERLKGVDSTLKIQPAKLEDSAVYLCASSSSSYEQYFGPGTRLTVT.

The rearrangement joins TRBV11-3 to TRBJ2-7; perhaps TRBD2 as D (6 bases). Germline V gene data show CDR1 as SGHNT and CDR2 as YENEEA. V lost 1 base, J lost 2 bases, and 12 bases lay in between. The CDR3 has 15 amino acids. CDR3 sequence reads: CASSLGRRGAYEQYF. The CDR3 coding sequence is TGTGCCAGCAGCTTAGGACGGCGGGGTGCCTACGAGCAGTACTTC.

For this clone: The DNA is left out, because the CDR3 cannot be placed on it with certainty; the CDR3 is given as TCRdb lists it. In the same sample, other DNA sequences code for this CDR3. The CDR3 reads CASFLAGAWFF. This chain links TRBV6-1 with TRBJ2-1; TRBD1 was called by the table and not checked on the DNA. The CDR3 length equals 11 residues, ends included. Germline-derived CDR1 and CDR2 are MNHNS and SASEGT.

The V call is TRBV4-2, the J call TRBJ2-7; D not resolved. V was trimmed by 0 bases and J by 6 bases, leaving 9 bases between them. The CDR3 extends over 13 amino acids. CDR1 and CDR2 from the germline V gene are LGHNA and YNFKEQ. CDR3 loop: CASSQDLAGEQYF. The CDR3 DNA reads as TGTGCCAGCAGCCAAGATCTGGCTGGCGAGCAGTACTTC.

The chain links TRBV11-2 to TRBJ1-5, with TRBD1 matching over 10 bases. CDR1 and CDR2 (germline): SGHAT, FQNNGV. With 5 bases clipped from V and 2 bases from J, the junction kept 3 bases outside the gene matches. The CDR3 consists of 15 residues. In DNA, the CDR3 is TGTGCCAGCAGCCCGGGGACAGGGGGCAATCAGCCCCAGCATTTT. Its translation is CASSPGTGGNQPQHF.